This is a list of T cell receptor beta chains from one sample in a study of cytotoxic CD8 clonotypes in ibrutinib-treated CLL. Only in-frame clones appear in the TCRdb table, and some are missing; sequencing was by immunoSEQ multiplex PCR. The sample lists some 65,000 clones, approximately 54% occurring once. This specimen consisted of PBMCs, obtained after 12 months of ibrutinib treatment. The receptors derive from a human donor with chronic lymphocytic leukemia. Both conserved end residues are part of each CDR3. A D gene is named only where the DNA matches it firmly. Clone size, where shown, is once, few, many, or a class for clones that have expanded.

v_call,clone_size,d_call,j_call,cdr3_aa,cdr3_nt
TRBV10-3,-,-,TRBJ2-1,CAMGGPIGDEQFF,TGTGCTATGGGGGGACCGATTGGTGATGAGCAGTTCTTC
TRBV10-3,-,TRBD2,TRBJ2-3,CAISEPPGLAGGRIPYTDTQYF,TGTGCCATCAGTGAGCCCCCGGGACTAGCGGGGGGGCGGATCCCCTACACAGATACGCAGTATTTT
TRBV10-1,few,-,TRBJ2-5,CASSDAGAETQYF,TGCGCCAGCAGTGATGCGGGGGCAGAGACCCAGTACTTC
TRBV5-6,-,-,TRBJ2-7,CASSPTLRGYEQYF,TGTGCCAGCAGCCCGACTCTGAGGGGCTACGAGCAGTACTTC
TRBV5-1,many,-,TRBJ2-2,CASSLNPGAAGELFF,TGCGCCAGCAGCTTGAATCCGGGGGCAGCCGGGGAGCTGTTTTTT
TRBV19,many,-,TRBJ2-7,CASSIDRLSYEQYF,TGTGCCAGTAGTATAGATCGACTTTCCTACGAGCAGTACTTC
TRBV5-1,-,-,TRBJ2-3,CASSLRVDAAQYF,TGCGCCAGCAGCTTGAGGGTCGATGCGGCGCAGTATTTT
TRBV5-5,-,-,TRBJ2-1,CASSLATAHNEQFF,TGTGCCAGCAGCTTGGCCACAGCGCACAATGAGCAGTTCTTC
TRBV5-5,few,-,TRBJ2-2,CASSLMSANTGELFF,TGTGCCAGCAGCTTGATGTCAGCGAACACCGGGGAGCTGTTTTTT
TRBV27,-,TRBD1,TRBJ2-3,CASSSRFGTGATDTQYF,TGTGCCAGCAGTTCGAGATTCGGGACAGGGGCCACAGATACGCAGTATTTT
TRBV5-1,-,-,TRBJ2-5,CASSLGRNGLVYQETQYF,TGCGCCAGCAGCTTGGGAAGGAATGGGTTAGTGTACCAAGAGACCCAGTACTTC
TRBV29-1,-,TRBD1,TRBJ2-3,CSARTGPHTDTQYF,TGCAGCGCCAGGACAGGGCCCCACACAGATACGCAGTATTTT
TRBV19,once,-,TRBJ2-7,CASRRGTQAFEQYF,TGTGCCAGTAGACGCGGGACTCAGGCGTTCGAGCAGTACTTC
TRBV19,few,-,TRBJ2-7,CASRAGGVPYEQYF,TGTGCCAGTAGGGCCGGCGGAGTACCCTACGAGCAGTACTTC
TRBV9,-,-,TRBJ2-1,CASSTPGLYNEQFF,TGTGCCAGCAGCACCCCGGGATTGTACAATGAGCAGTTCTTC
TRBV28,-,TRBD2,TRBJ2-1,CASSESPPGLAGRNEQFF,TGTGCCAGCAGCGAAAGCCCACCGGGACTAGCGGGGCGCAATGAGCAGTTCTTC
TRBV28,-,-,TRBJ2-6,CASSLMGLSGANVLTF,TGTGCCAGCAGTTTAATGGGGCTCTCTGGGGCCAACGTCCTGACTTTC
TRBV5-1,-,-,TRBJ2-2,CASSSAGLDTGELFF,TGCGCCAGCAGCTCCGCGGGGCTGGACACCGGGGAGCTGTTTTTT
TRBV5-4,-,-,TRBJ2-5,CASSLTGIGETQYF,TGTGCCAGCAGCCTCACAGGGATTGGAGAGACCCAGTACTTC
TRBV29-1,-,TRBD2,TRBJ2-7,CSAGTSAAYEQYF,TGCAGCGCAGGGACTAGCGCGGCCTACGAGCAGTACTTC
TRBV10-1,once,-,TRBJ2-2,CATDKRGITGELFF,TGCGCCACCGACAAAAGGGGAATCACCGGGGAGCTGTTTTTT
TRBV6-1,many,TRBD1,TRBJ2-5,CASSETRTGAETQYF,TGTGCCAGCAGTGAAACGCGAACAGGGGCAGAGACCCAGTACTTC
TRBV19,-,TRBD1,TRBJ1-1,CASSRQGAPMNTEAFF,TGTGCCAGTAGCCGACAGGGGGCGCCTATGAACACTGAAGCTTTCTTT
TRBV9,-,TRBD2,TRBJ2-4,CASSPLVGVAGVGAKNIQYF,TGTGCCAGCAGCCCCCTAGTGGGAGTAGCGGGAGTGGGGGCCAAAAACATTCAGTACTTC
TRBV30,-,TRBD2,TRBJ2-7,CAWSVGGGRYEQYF,TGTGCCTGGAGTGTAGGCGGGGGACGCTACGAGCAGTACTTC
TRBV6-1,-,TRBD2,TRBJ2-7,CASSPTSGSDEQYF,TGTGCCAGCAGTCCGACTAGCGGGAGCGACGAGCAGTACTTC
TRBV7-6,-,TRBD2,TRBJ2-1,CASSQSGGRSNEQFF,TGTGCCAGCAGCCAGAGCGGGGGGAGGAGTAATGAGCAGTTCTTC
TRBV6-1,-,TRBD1,TRBJ1-2,CASSDQGANGYTF,TGTGCCAGCAGTGATCAGGGGGCGAATGGCTACACCTTC
TRBV28,few,-,TRBJ1-5,CASTLGRNQPQHF,TGTGCCAGCACTCTAGGACGCAATCAGCCCCAGCATTTT
TRBV5-1,-,TRBD1,TRBJ1-3,CASSFSSLTGASSGNTIYF,TGCGCCAGCAGCTTTTCGTCTTTAACAGGGGCGAGCTCTGGAAACACCATATATTTT
TRBV19,-,-,TRBJ2-2,CASSPWRGQMSGELFF,TGTGCCAGTAGTCCATGGCGCGGCCAAATGTCCGGGGAGCTGTTTTTT
TRBV5-1,-,-,TRBJ1-6,CASSPTPVGGVGSPLHF,TGCGCCAGCAGCCCGACCCCGGTGGGAGGAGTAGGGTCACCCCTCCACTTT
TRBV28,-,-,TRBJ1-5,CASSLGGGDQPQHF,TGTGCCAGCAGTTTGGGAGGTGGGGATCAGCCCCAGCATTTT
TRBV29-1,-,-,TRBJ2-5,CSVRGAETQYF,TGCAGCGTTCGGGGGGCAGAGACCCAGTACTTC
TRBV5-1,-,-,TRBJ2-3,CASSPGLLRGTDTQYF,TGCGCCAGCAGCCCGGGCTTGTTAAGAGGCACAGATACGCAGTATTTT
TRBV5-4,-,-,TRBJ2-3,CASSFWVRSDTQYF,TGTGCCAGCAGCTTTTGGGTGCGGTCAGATACGCAGTATTTT
TRBV10-3,few,-,TRBJ1-1,CAISDWGRNNEAFF,TGTGCCATCAGTGATTGGGGGCGAAATAATGAAGCTTTCTTT
TRBV14,few,TRBD2,TRBJ2-1,CASSQARGILAGGVRYHNEQFF,TGTGCCAGCAGCCAAGCCCGAGGGATACTAGCGGGAGGGGTCCGTTATCACAATGAGCAGTTCTTC
TRBV5-1,-,-,TRBJ1-5,CASSPDRYSQPQHF,TGCGCCAGCAGCCCGGACAGATATAGCCAGCCCCAGCATTTT
TRBV10-3,once,TRBD2,TRBJ2-7,CAIRPGLASYEQYF,TGTGCCATTCGACCGGGACTAGCTTCCTACGAGCAGTACTTC
TRBV2,-,TRBD2,TRBJ2-3,CASRMASGWADTQYF,TGTGCCAGCAGGATGGCTAGCGGGTGGGCAGATACGCAGTATTTT
TRBV10-2,many,-,TRBJ1-2,CASSSVGSNYGYTF,TGCGCCAGCAGCTCAGTGGGGTCAAACTATGGCTACACCTTC
TRBV6-5,-,TRBD2,TRBJ2-7,CASSYSILAGSYEQYF,TGTGCCAGCAGTTACTCGATCCTAGCGGGTTCCTACGAGCAGTACTTC
TRBV6-5,-,-,TRBJ1-5,CASSRALGGRPQHF,TGTGCCAGCAGTCGGGCATTAGGAGGTCGGCCCCAGCATTTT
TRBV30,-,-,TRBJ1-1,CAWNPGRTSMNTEAFF,TGTGCCTGGAACCCCGGACGGACCTCGATGAACACTGAAGCTTTCTTT
TRBV10-3,-,-,TRBJ1-6,CAIRRESRDSPLHF,TGTGCCATCAGACGCGAAAGTCGGGATTCACCCCTCCACTTT
TRBV5-1,-,-,TRBJ2-7,CASSLAAARRYYEQYF,TGCGCCAGCAGCTTGGCAGCGGCTAGAAGATACTACGAGCAGTACTTC
TRBV15,-,TRBD2,TRBJ2-1,CATSRIAGGGHNEQFF,TGTGCCACCAGCAGAATAGCGGGAGGAGGTCACAATGAGCAGTTCTTC
TRBV7-8,-,-,TRBJ1-5,CASSLALFAEYSNQPQHF,TGTGCCAGCAGCTTAGCGCTCTTTGCAGAATATAGCAATCAGCCCCAGCATTTT
TRBV28,-,-,TRBJ2-5,CASSLSSLAAETQYF,TGTGCCAGCAGTTTATCTTCCTTAGCAGCGGAGACCCAGTACTTC
TRBV29-1,-,TRBD1,TRBJ2-7,CSVEGDSSYEQYF,TGCAGCGTTGAAGGGGACAGCTCCTACGAGCAGTACTTC
TRBV18,many,-,TRBJ1-6,CASSPDRAGSSNSPLHF,TGTGCCAGCTCACCTGACCGAGCGGGATCGTCAAATTCACCCCTCCACTTT
TRBV5-6,-,TRBD1,TRBJ2-6,CASSFYGTGHSGANVLTF,TGTGCCAGCAGCTTCTATGGGACAGGCCACTCTGGGGCCAACGTCCTGACTTTC
TRBV6-5,-,-,TRBJ2-5,CASSLLGLRETQYF,TGTGCCAGCAGTTTATTAGGGTTACGAGAGACCCAGTACTTC